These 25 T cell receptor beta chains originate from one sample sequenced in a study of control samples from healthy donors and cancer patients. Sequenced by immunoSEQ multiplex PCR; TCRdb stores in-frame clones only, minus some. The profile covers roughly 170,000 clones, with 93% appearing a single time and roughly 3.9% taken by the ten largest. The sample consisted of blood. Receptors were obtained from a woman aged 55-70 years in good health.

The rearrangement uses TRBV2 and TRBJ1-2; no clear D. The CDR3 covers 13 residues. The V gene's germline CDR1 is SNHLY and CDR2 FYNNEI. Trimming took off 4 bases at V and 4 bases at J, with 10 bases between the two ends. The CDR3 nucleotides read TGTGCCAGCAGTGTTTCTGAGAGCTATGGCTACACCTTC. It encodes CASSVSESYGYTF.

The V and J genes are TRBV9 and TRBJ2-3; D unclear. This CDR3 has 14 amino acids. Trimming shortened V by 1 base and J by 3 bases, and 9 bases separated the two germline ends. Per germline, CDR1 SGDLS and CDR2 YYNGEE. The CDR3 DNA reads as TGTGCCAGCAGCGTATCGTCAGCGACAGATACGCAGTATTTT. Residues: CASSVSSATDTQYF.

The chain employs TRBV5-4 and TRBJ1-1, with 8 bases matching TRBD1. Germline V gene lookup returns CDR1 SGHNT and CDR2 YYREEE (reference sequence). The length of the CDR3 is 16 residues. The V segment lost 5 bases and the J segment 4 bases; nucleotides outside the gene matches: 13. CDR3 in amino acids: CASRSPKQGASTEAFF. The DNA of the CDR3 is TGTGCCAGCAGATCGCCGAAGCAGGGGGCAAGCACTGAAGCTTTCTTT.

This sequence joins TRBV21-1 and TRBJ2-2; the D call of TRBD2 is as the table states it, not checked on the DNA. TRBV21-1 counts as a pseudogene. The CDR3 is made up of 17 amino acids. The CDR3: CASSQGSGGIDTGELFF. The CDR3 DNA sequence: TGTGCCAGCAGTCAAGGGAGCGGGGGTATCGACACCGGGGAGCTGTTTTTT.

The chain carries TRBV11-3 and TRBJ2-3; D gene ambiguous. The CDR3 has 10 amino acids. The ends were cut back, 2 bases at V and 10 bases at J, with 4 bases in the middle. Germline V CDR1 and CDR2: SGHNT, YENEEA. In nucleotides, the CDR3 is TGTGCCAGCAGCTTATCAGCGCAGTATTTT. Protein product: CASSLSAQYF. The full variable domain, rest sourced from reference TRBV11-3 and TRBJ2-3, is EAGVVQSPRYKIIEKKQPVAFWCNPISGHNTLYWYLQNLGQGPELLIRYENEEAVDDSQLPKDRFSAERLKGVDSTLKIQPAELGDSAVYLCASSLSAQYFGPGTRLTVL.

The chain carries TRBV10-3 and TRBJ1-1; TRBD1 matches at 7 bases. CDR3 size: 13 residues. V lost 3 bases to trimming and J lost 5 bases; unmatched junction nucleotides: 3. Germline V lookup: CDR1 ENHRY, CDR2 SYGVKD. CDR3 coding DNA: TGTGCCATCAGTGAAACAGGGGAAACTGAAGCTTTCTTT. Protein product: CAISETGETEAFF.

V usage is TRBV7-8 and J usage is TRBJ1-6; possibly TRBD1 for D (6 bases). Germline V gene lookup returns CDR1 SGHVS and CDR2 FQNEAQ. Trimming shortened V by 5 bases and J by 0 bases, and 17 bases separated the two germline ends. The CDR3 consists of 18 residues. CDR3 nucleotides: TGTGCCAGCAGCCCAATTGTCAGGGGCCACTCCTATAATTCACCCCTCCACTTT. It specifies CASSPIVRGHSYNSPLHF.

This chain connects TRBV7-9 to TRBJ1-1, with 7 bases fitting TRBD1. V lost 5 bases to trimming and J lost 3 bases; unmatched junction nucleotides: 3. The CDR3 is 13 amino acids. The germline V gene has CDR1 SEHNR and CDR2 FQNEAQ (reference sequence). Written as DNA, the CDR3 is TGTGCCAGCAGCATTCAGGGGGACACTGAAGCTTTCTTT. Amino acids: CASSIQGDTEAFF. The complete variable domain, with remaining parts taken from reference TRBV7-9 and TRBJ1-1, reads DTGVSQNPRHKITKRGQNVTFRCDPISEHNRLYWYRQTLGQGPEFLTYFQNEAQLEKSRLLSDRFSAERPKGSFSTLEIQRTEQGDSAMYLCASSIQGDTEAFFGQGTRLTVV.

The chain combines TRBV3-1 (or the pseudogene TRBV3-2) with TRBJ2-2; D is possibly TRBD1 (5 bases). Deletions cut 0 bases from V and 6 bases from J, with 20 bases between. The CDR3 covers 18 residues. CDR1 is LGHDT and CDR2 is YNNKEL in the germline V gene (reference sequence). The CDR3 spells CASSQDLNGAGWPGELFF. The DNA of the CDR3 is TGTGCCAGCAGCCAAGATCTAAATGGGGCAGGGTGGCCCGGGGAGCTGTTTTTT.

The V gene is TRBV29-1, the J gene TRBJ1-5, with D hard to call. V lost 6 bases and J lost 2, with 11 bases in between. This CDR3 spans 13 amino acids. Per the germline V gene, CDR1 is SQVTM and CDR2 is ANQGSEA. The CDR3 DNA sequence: TGCAGCGTCGGGCGTGGGGGCAATCAGCCCCAGCATTTT. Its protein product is CSVGRGGNQPQHF.

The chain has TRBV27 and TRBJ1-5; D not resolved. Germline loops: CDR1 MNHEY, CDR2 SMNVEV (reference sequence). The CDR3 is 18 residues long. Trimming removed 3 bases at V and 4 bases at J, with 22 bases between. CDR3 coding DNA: TGTGCCAGCAGTTTTCCCCGAACGCCGGGGTCCCTTAATCAGCCCCAGCATTTT. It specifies CASSFPRTPGSLNQPQHF.

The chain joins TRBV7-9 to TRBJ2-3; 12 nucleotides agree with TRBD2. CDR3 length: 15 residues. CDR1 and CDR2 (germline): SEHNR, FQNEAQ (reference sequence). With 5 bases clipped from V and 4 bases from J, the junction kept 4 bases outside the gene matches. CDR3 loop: CASSRTSGAPDTQYF. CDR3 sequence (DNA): TGTGCCAGCAGCCGGACTAGCGGGGCCCCAGATACGCAGTATTTT. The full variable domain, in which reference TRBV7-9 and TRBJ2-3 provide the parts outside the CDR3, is DTGVSQNPRHKITKRGQNVTFRCDPISEHNRLYWYRQTLGQGPEFLTYFQNEAQLEKSRLLSDRFSAERPKGSFSTLEIQRTEQGDSAMYLCASSRTSGAPDTQYFGPGTRLTVL.

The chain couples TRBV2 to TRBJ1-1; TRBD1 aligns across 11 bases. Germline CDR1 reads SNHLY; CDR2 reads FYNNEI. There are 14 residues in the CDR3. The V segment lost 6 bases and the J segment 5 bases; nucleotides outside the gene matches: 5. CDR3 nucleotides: TGTGCCAGCAGCGGACAGGGGGCAGGGACTGAAGCTTTCTTT. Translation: CASSGQGAGTEAFF.

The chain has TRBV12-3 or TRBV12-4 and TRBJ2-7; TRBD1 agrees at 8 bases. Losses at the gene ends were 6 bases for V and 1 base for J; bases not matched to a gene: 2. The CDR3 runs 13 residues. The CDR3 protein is CASRRTGSYEQYF. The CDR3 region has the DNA TGTGCCAGCAGACGGACAGGGTCCTACGAGCAGTACTTC.

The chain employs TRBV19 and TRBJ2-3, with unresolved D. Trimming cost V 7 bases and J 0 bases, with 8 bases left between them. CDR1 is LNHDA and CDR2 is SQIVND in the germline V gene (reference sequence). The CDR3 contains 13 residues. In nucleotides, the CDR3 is TGTGCCAGTAAGCACACTAGCACAGATACGCAGTATTTT. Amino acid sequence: CASKHTSTDTQYF. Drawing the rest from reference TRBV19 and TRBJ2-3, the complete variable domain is DGGITQSPKYLFRKEGQNVTLSCEQNLNHDAMYWYRQDPGQGLRLIYYSQIVNDFQKGDIAEGYSVSREKKESFPLTVTSAQKNPTAFYLCASKHTSTDTQYFGPGTRLTVL.

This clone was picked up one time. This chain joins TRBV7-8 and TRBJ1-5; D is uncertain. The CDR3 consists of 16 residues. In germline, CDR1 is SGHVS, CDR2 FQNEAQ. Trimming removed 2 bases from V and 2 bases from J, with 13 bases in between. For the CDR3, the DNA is TGTGCCAGCAGCTTACTAGGGTTAGGTGGCAATCAGCCCCAGCATTTT. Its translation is CASSLLGLGGNQPQHF.

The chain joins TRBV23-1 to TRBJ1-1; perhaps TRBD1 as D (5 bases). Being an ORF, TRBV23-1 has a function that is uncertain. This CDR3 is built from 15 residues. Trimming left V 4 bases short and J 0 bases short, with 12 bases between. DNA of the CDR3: TGCGCCAGCAGTCGGACGGGACGGGTGAACACTGAAGCTTTCTTT. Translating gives CASSRTGRVNTEAFF.

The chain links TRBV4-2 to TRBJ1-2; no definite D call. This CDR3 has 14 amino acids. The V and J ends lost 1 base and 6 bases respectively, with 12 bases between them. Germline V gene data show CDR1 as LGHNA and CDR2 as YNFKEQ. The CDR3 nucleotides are TGTGCCAGCAGCCAAGGGCCGGGGTGGGATGGCTACACCTTC. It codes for CASSQGPGWDGYTF.

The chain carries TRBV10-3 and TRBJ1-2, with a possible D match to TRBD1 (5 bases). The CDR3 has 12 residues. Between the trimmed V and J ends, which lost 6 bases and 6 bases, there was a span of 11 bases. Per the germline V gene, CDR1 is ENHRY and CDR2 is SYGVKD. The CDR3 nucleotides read TGTGCCATCAGCGGGACGTCTGATGGCTACACCTTC. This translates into CAISGTSDGYTF.

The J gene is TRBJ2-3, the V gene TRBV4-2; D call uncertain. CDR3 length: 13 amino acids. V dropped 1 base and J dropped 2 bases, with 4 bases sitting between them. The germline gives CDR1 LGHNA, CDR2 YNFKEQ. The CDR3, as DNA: TGTGCCAGCAGCCAAGCCAACACAGATACGCAGTATTTT. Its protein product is CASSQANTDTQYF.

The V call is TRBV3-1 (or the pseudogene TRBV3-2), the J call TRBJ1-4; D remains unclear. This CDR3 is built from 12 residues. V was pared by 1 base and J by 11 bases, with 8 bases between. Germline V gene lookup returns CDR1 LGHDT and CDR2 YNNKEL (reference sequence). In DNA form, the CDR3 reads TGTGCCAGCAGCCAAGCTGGGTATAAACTGTTTTTT. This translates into CASSQAGYKLFF.

This CDR3 reads CASSVERTGVTTNEKLFF. The CDR3 nucleotides read TGTGCCAGCAGCGTAGAGAGGACAGGGGTCACAACTAATGAAAAACTGTTTTTT. This chain joins TRBV9 and TRBJ1-4, with TRBD1 identical over 9 bases. This CDR3 comprises 18 residues. V trimming: 0 bases; J trimming: 0 bases; junction bases outside the gene matches: 6. Germline V gene lookup returns CDR1 SGDLS and CDR2 YYNGEE.

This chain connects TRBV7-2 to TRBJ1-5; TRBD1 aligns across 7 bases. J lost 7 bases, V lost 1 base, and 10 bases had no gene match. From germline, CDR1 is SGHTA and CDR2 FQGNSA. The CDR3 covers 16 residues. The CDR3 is CASSLVFSGGGQPQHF. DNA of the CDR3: TGTGCCAGCAGCTTAGTATTTTCAGGGGGAGGACAGCCCCAGCATTTT.

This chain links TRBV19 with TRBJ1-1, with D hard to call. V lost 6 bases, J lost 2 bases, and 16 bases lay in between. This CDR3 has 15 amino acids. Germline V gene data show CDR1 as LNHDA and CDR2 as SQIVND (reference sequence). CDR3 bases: TGTGCCAGTAGACCCCCCGAGGGAAAAAACACTGAAGCTTTCTTT. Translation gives CASRPPEGKNTEAFF. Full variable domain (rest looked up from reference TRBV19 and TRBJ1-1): DGGITQSPKYLFRKEGQNVTLSCEQNLNHDAMYWYRQDPGQGLRLIYYSQIVNDFQKGDIAEGYSVSREKKESFPLTVTSAQKNPTAFYLCASRPPEGKNTEAFFGQGTRLTVV.

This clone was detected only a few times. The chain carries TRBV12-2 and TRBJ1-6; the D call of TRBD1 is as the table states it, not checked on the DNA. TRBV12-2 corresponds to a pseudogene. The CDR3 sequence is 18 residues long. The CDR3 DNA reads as TGTGCAAGTCGCTTAGGCCTAACAGCAGGGGTCCATAATTCACCCCTCCACTTT. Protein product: CASRLGLTAGVHNSPLHF.